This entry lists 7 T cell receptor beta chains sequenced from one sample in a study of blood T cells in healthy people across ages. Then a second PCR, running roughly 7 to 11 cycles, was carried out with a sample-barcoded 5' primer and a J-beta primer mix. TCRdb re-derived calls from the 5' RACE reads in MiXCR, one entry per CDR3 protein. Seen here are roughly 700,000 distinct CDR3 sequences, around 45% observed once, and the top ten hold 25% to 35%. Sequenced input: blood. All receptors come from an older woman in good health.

CDR3 residues: CASSLLGGGNTDTQYF. For the CDR3, the DNA is TGTGCCAGCAGTCTACTAGGAGGGGGAAACACAGATACGCAGTATTTT. V gene TRBV27 combines with J gene TRBJ2-3; D could derive from TRBD1 or TRBD2 (6 bases each). V was shortened by 5 bases and J by 2 bases, with 17 bases between the two germline ends. The length of the CDR3 is 16 residues. Germline CDR1 is MNHEY and CDR2 is SMNVEV (reference sequence).

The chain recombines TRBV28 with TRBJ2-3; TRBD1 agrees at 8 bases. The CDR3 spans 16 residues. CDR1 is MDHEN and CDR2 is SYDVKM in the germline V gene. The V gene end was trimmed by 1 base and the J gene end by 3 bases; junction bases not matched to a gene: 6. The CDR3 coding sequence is TGTGCCAGCAGTTTATCGACTGGACAGGGAACAGATACGCAGTATTTT. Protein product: CASSLSTGQGTDTQYF.

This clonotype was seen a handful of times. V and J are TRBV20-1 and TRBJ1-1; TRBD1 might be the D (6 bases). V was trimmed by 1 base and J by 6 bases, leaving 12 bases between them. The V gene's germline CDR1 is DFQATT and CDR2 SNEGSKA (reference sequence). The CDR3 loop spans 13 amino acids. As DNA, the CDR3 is TGCAGTGCTAGAGTGATACAGGGAGCTGAAGCTTTCTTT. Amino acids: CSARVIQGAEAFF.

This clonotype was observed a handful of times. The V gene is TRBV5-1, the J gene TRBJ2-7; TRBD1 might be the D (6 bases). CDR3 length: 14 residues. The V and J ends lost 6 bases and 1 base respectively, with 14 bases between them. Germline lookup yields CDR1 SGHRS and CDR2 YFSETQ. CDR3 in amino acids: CASTFKTGSYEQYF. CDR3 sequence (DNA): TGCGCCAGCACCTTCAAGACAGGTTCCTACGAGCAGTACTTC. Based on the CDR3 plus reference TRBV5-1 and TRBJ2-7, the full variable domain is KAGVTQTPRYLIKTRGQQVTLSCSPISGHRSVSWYQQTPGQGLQFLFEYFSETQRNKGNFPGRFSGRQFSNSRSEMNVSTLELGDSALYLCASTFKTGSYEQYFGPGTRLTVT.

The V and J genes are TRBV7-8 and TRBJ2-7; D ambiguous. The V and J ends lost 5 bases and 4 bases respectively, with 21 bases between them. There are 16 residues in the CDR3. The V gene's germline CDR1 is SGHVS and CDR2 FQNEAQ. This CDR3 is CASSRARARSSYEQYF. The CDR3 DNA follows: TGTGCCAGCAGCCGAGCTAGGGCCAGGAGTTCGTACGAGCAGTACTTC.

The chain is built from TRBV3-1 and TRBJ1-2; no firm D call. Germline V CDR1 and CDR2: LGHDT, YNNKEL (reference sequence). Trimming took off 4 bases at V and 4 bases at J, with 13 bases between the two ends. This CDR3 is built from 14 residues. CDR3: CASSPRAGSYGYTF. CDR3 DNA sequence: TGTGCCAGCAGCCCGCGGGCGGGGAGCTATGGCTACACCTTC.

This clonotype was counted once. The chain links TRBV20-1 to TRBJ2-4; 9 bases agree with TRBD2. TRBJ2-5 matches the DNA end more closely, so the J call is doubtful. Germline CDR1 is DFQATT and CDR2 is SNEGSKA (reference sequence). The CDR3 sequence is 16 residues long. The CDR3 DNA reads TGCAGTGCTGGGGGCTGGACTAGCGCCGTGGAAGAGACCCAGTACTTC. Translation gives CSAGGWTSAVEETQYF.